This T cell receptor (beta chain) was found in a study of Graves' ophthalmopathy and Graves' hyperthyroidism. Study outcomes and limitations: Progression of ophthalmopathy was predicted by the model with about 67% sensitivity and 72% to 85% specificity. Blood also held most thyroid clonotypes expanded above 0.001 frequency.

The TCR beta CDR3 regions underwent amplification from RNA transcripts. An opening RT-PCR round employed HTBI primers and preceded a second-round multiplex PCR. TCRdb used MiXCR to reprocess the multiplex PCR reads, holding one entry per CDR3 protein. The profile shows some 520,000 distinct CDR3 sequences, 13% to 15% of them singletons. V was clipped by 5 bases and J by 13 bases, with 17 bases between them. The CDR3 contains 12 residues. The germline gives CDR1 SEHNR, CDR2 FQNEAQ (reference sequence). Note on this clonotype: What it binds is unknown.

Donors with ophthalmopathy: moderate-to-severe activity, CAS ≥3, NOSPECS ≥4, duration under 3 months. Each diagnosis was determined on the basis of clinical symptoms, serum thyroxine, TRAb, thyroid ultrasound and orbital computed tomography. Material for sequencing was blood. The chain has TRBV7-9 and TRBJ2-5; the D is unclear. The origin of this receptor is a woman aged 25 to 45 with Graves' ophthalmopathy. The CDR3 reads CASSPGPYELYF. The CDR3 DNA reads TGTGCCAGCAGCCCCGGACCCTACGAGCTGTACTTC.